This T cell receptor beta chain was obtained from a study of spatial heterogeneity in lung cancer. Overall study: Alpha-chain sequences were consistently detected less often than beta-chain sequences.

The V end lost 1 base, the J end lost 6 bases, and 10 bases lay between the germline ends. The CDR3 is made up of 13 amino acids. Germline V gene lookup returns CDR1 SGHDT and CDR2 YYEEEE. Time point in this sample: blood at routine non-recurrence follow-up after resection. MiXCR was run by TCRdb on the 5' RACE reads, yielding one entry per CDR3 protein. The table shows some 41,000 distinct CDR3 sequences, with more than 9% occurring only once. The receptor's source is a female donor with early-stage non-small cell lung cancer. The material sequenced was PBMCs, taken at follow-up. J is TRBJ1-1 and V is TRBV5-6; D call uncertain. This chain's CDR3 is CASSLRAEPEAFF. CDR3 sequence (DNA): TGTGCCAGCAGCTTGAGGGCGGAGCCTGAAGCTTTCTTT.